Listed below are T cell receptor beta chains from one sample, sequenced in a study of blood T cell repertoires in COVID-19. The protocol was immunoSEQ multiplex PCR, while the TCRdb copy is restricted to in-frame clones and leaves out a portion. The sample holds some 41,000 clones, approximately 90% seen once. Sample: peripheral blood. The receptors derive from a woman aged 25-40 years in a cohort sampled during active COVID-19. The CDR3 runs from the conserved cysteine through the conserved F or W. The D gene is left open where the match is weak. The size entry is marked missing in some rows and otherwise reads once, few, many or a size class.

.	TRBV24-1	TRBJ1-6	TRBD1	CATSDGQGGNSPLHF	TGTGCCACCAGTGACGGACAGGGAGGGAATTCACCCCTCCACTTT
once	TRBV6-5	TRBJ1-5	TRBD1	CASSRQGVFQPQHF	TGTGCCAGCAGCCGACAGGGGGTTTTTCAGCCCCAGCATTTT
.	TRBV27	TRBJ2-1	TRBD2	CASSHWGGLDNEQFF	TGTGCCAGCAGCCATTGGGGGGGTTTGGACAATGAGCAGTTCTTC
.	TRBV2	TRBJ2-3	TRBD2	CSSSEGGLAGGHTLRDTQYF	TGTTCCAGCAGTGAGGGGGGATTAGCGGGAGGGCACACCCTCAGAGATACGCAGTATTTT
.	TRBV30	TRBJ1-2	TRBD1	CAWRSTGGGYGYTF	TGTGCCTGGAGATCGACAGGGGGCGGTTATGGCTACACCTTC
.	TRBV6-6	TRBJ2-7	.	CASSIVGRYEQYF	TGTGCCAGCAGTATAGTTGGGAGGTACGAGCAGTACTTC
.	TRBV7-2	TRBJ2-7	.	CASSLSAVTYEQYF	TGTGCCAGCAGCTTATCTGCGGTAACCTACGAGCAGTACTTC
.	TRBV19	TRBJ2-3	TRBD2	CASSIGLAAFTDTQYF	TGTGCCAGTAGTATAGGTCTAGCGGCCTTCACAGATACGCAGTATTTT
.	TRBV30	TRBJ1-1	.	CAWKRQPNTEAFF	TGTGCCTGGAAGAGACAGCCGAACACTGAAGCTTTCTTT
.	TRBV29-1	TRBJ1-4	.	CSVRHGGLMFF	TGCAGCGTCCGGCATGGGGGCCTAATGTTTTTT
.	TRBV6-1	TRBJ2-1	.	CASSSFGGSNNEQFF	TGTGCCAGCAGTTCCTTTGGGGGGTCGAACAATGAGCAGTTCTTC
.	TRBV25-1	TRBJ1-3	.	CASSETERAGNTIYF	TGTGCCAGCAGTGAGACCGAGCGGGCTGGAAACACCATATATTTT
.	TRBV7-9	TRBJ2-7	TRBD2	CASSPISGLVPPYF	TGTGCCAGCAGCCCAATATCGGGACTAGTCCCGCCTTACTTC
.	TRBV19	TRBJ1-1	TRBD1	CATSDRGRTEAFF	TGTGCCACCTCCGACAGGGGGCGGACTGAAGCTTTCTTT
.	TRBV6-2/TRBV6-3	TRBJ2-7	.	CASSPRGQSYEQYF	TGTGCCAGCAGTCCGCGGGGACAGTCCTACGAGCAGTACTTC
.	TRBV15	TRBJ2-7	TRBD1	CATSRHSGTGLYEQYF	TGTGCCACCAGCAGACACTCCGGGACAGGGCTTTACGAGCAGTACTTC
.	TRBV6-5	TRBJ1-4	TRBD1	CASSYSPGQGAEKLFF	TGTGCCAGCAGTTACTCCCCCGGACAGGGAGCTGAAAAACTGTTTTTT
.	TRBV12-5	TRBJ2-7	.	CASGLALRQVPGEQYF	TGTGCTAGTGGTTTGGCCCTTCGACAGGTCCCGGGCGAGCAGTACTTC
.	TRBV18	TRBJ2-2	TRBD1	CASFGQGNGELFF	TGTGCCAGCTTCGGACAGGGGAACGGGGAGCTGTTTTTT
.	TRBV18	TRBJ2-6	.	CASSPGQANVLTF	TGTGCCAGCTCACCCGGACAGGCCAACGTCCTGACTTTC
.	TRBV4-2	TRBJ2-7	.	CASSQDLRSRNEQYF	TGTGCCAGCAGCCAAGATTTAAGATCGAGGAACGAGCAGTACTTC
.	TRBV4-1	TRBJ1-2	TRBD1	CASSHTARQGGAYGYTF	TGCGCCAGCAGCCATACCGCAAGACAGGGGGGGGCCTATGGCTACACCTTC
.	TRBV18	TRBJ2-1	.	CASSPLGSYNEQFF	TGTGCCAGCTCACCTCTTGGGAGCTACAATGAGCAGTTCTTC
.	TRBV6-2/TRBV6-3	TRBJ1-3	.	CASSFRLDSSGNTIYF	TGTGCCAGCAGTTTTCGCTTGGACAGCTCTGGAAACACCATATATTTT
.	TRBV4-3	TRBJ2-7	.	CASSLGTHGSEQYF	TGCGCCAGCAGCCTCGGGACTCACGGCTCCGAGCAGTACTTC
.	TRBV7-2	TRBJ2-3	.	CASSPPLDTQYF	TGTGCCAGCAGCCCCCCTTTAGATACGCAGTATTTT
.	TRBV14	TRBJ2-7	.	CASSQVVSAYSYEQYF	TGTGCCAGCAGCCAAGTAGTTAGCGCTTACTCCTACGAGCAGTACTTC
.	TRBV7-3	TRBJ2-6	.	CASSLRLPGANVLTF	TGTGCCAGCAGCTTAAGGCTCCCCGGGGCCAACGTCCTGACTTTC
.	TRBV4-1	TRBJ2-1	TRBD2	CASSHPLREAYNEQFF	TGCGCCAGCAGCCACCCCTTGCGGGAGGCGTACAATGAGCAGTTCTTC